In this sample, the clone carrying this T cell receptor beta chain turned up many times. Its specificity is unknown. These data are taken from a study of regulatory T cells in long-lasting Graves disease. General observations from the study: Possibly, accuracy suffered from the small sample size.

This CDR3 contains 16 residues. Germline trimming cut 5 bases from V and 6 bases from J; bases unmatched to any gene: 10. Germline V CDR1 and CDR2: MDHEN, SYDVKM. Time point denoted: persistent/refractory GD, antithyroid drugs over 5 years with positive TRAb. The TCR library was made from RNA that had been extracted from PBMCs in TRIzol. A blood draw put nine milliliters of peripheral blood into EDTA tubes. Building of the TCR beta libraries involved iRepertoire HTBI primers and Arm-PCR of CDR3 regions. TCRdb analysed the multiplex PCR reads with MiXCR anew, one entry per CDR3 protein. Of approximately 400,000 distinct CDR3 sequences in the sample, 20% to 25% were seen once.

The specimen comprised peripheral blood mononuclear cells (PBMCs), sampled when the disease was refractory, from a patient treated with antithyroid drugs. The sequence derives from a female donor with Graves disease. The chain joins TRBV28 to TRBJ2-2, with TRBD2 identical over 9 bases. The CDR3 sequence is CASSQTGGRAPGELFF. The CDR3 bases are TGTGCCAGCAGTCAAACCGGCGGGAGGGCCCCCGGGGAGCTGTTTTTT. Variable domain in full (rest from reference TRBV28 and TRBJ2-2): DVKVTQSSRYLVKRTGEKVFLECVQDMDHENMFWYRQDPGLGLRLIYFSYDVKMKEKGDIPEGYSVSREKKERFSLILESASTNQTSMYLCASSQTGGRAPGELFFGEGSRLTVL.